Shown below are 3 T cell receptor beta chains from a single sample sequenced in a study of CD8+CD57+ T cells in acquired aplastic anemia. Previously, flow cytometry had revealed CD8+CD57+ cell expansion in the patients chosen for sequencing. Profiling that covered TCR beta VDJ and CDR3 relied on genomic DNA as its template. TCRdb reprocessed the reads with MiXCR, giving one entry per CDR3 protein. The sample has approximately 180,000 distinct CDR3 sequences; 48% are singletons. Source material: sorted CD4+, CD8+, or CD8+CD57+ T cells (not recorded which) from PBMCs. These receptor sequences come from a human donor with aplastic anemia.

The gene calls are TRBV2 and TRBJ2-7; TRBD2 matches 13 bases. This CDR3 has 15 amino acids. Trimming at V came to 7 bases and at J to 1 base, leaving 4 bases not matched to a gene. The germline gives CDR1 SNHLY, CDR2 FYNNEI. In DNA form, the CDR3 reads TGTGCCAGCACCAGGACTAGCGGGGGATCCTACGAGCAGTACTTC. This sequence encodes CASTRTSGGSYEQYF. Drawing the rest from reference TRBV2 and TRBJ2-7, the complete variable domain is EPEVTQTPSHQVTQMGQEVILRCVPISNHLYFYWYRQILGQKVEFLVSFYNNEISEKSEIFDDQFSVERPDGSNFTLKIRSTKLEDSAMYFCASTRTSGGSYEQYFGPGTRLTVT.

The CDR3 loop is CASSSVRESSYNEQYF. CDR3 sequence (DNA): TGTGCCAGCAGTTCCGTTAGGGAAAGCTCCTACAATGAGCAGTACTTC. This sequence joins TRBV12-3 or TRBV12-4 and TRBJ2-7, with D unresolved. The V end was cut by 4 bases, the J end by 7 bases, with 23 bases between. This CDR3 region has 16 residues.

V usage is TRBV7-3 and J usage is TRBJ2-1; D might be TRBD1 (5 bases). Trimming removed 3 bases from V and 7 bases from J, with 7 bases in between. Germline values: CDR1 SGHTA, CDR2 FQGTGA. The CDR3 is 12 residues long. CDR3 residues: CASSFGANEQFF. In DNA form, the CDR3 reads TGTGCCAGCAGCTTTGGGGCGAATGAGCAGTTCTTC. Combining the CDR3 with reference TRBV7-3 and TRBJ2-1 gives the whole variable domain GAGVSQTPSNKVTEKGKYVELRCDPISGHTALYWYRQSLGQGPEFLIYFQGTGAADDSGLPNDRFFAVRPEGSVSTLKIQRTERGDSAVYLCASSFGANEQFFGPGTRLTVL.